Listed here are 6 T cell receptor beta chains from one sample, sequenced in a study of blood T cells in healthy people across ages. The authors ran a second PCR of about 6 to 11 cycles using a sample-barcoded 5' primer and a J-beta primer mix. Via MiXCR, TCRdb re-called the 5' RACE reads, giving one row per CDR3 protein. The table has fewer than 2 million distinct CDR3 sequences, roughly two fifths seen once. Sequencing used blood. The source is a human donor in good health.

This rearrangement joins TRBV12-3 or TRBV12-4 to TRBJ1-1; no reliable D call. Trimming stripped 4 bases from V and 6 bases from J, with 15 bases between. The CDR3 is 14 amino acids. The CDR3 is CASSSEVIGPEAFF. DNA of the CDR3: TGTGCCAGCAGTTCAGAAGTAATCGGGCCTGAAGCTTTCTTT.

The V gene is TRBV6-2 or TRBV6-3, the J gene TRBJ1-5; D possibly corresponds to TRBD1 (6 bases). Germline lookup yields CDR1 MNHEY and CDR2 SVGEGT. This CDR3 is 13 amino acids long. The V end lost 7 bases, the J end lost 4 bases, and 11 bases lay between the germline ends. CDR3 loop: CASIGQLNQPQHF. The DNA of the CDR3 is TGTGCCAGCATAGGACAGTTGAATCAGCCCCAGCATTTT.

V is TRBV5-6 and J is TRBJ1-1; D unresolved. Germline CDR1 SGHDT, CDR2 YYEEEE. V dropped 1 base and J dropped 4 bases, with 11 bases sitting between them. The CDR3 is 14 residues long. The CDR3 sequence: CASSLKSPFTEAFF. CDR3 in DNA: TGTGCCAGCAGCTTGAAGAGTCCCTTCACTGAAGCTTTCTTT.

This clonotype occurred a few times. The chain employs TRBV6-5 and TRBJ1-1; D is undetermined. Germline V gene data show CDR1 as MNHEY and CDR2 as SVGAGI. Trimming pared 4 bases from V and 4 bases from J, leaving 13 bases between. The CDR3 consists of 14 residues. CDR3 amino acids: CASSSRTPTTEAFF. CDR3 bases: TGTGCCAGCAGTTCCCGGACTCCGACCACTGAAGCTTTCTTT.

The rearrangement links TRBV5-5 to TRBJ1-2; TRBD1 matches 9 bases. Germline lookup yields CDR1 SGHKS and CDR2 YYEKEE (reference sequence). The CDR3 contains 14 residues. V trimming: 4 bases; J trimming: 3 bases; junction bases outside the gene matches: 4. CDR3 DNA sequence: TGTGCCAGCAGCGCACAGGGGGCAGACTATGGCTACACCTTC. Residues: CASSAQGADYGYTF.

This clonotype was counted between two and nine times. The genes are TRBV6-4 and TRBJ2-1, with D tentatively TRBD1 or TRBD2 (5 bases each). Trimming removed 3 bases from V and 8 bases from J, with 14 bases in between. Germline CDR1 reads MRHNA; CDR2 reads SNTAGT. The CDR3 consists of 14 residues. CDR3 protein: CASSEGRDIDEQFF. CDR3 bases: TGTGCCAGCAGTGAGGGACGGGATATCGATGAGCAGTTCTTC.